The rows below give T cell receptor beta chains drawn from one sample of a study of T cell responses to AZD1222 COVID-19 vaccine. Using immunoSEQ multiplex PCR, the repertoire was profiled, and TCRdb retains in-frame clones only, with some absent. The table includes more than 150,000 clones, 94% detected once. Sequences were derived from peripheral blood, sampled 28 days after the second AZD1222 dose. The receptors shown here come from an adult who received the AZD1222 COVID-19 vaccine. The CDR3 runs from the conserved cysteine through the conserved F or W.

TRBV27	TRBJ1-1	CASSQGNTEAFF
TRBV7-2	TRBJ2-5	CASSLVQGGEETQYF
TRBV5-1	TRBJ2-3	CASSVVGASTDTQYF
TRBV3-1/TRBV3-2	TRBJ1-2	CASSQGLEGFYGYTF
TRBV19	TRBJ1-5	CASSISESHQPQHF
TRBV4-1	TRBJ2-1	CASSHLEASYNEQFF
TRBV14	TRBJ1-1	CASSRGQGTNTEAFF
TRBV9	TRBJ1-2	CASSSQGGGYTF
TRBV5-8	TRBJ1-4	CASSPGTGSEKLFF
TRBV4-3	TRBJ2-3	CASSQDRDRTDTQYF
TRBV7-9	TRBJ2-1	CASSPGTSYNEQFF
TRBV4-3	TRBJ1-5	CASSHRVGNQPQHF
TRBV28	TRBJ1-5	CASSLLGGELIGNQPQHF
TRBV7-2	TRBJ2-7	CASSPTSGASYEQYF
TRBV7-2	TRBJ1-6	CASSLARQDTYNSPLHF
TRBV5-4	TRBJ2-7	CASSLLAGDYEQYF
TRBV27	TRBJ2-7	CASSLAGEQYF